The text below deals with one T cell receptor beta chain. Produced via immunoSEQ multiplex PCR; TCRdb's table is partial and in-frame only. The table records approximately 100,000 clones, roughly 90% of them present only once. This CDR3 has 14 residues. Trimming removed 6 bases at V and 0 bases at J, with 9 bases between. Germline V gene sequence: CDR1 MNHEY, CDR2 SMNVEV (reference sequence). This entry is derived from a study of control samples from healthy donors and cancer patients. The J gene is TRBJ1-5, the V gene TRBV27, with unresolved D. The clonotype was recovered from a human donor in good health. The donor label of this sample is uncertain. The sequenced material came from blood. The CDR3 DNA reads TGTGCCAGCAGCCTGGGGAGTAGCAATCAGCCCCAGCATTTT. This codes for CASSLGSSNQPQHF.